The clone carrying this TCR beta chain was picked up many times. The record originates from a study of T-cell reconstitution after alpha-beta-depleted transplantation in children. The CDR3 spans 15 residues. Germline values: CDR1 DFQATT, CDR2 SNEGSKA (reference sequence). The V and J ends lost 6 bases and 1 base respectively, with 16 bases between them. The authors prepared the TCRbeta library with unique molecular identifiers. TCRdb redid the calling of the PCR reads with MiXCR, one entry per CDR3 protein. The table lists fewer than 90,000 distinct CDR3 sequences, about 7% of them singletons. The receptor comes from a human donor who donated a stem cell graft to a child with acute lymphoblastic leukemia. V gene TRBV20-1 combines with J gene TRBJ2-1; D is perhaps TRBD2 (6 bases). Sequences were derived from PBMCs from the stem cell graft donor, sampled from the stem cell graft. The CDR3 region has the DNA TGCAGTGCCAGGGACTTTCCCCTTTCCTACAATGAGCAGTTCTTC. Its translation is CSARDFPLSYNEQFF.